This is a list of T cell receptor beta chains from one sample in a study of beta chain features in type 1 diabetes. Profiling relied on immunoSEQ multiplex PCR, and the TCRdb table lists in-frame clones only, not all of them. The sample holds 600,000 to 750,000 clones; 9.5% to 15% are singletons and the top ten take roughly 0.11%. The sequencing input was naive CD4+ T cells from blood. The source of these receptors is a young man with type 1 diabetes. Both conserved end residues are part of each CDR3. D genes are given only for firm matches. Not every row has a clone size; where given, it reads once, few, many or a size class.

TGTGCCAGCAGTGAAGGTGGGGGACGAAACTATGGCTACACCTTC | CASSEGGGRNYGYTF | TRBJ1-2 | few | TRBV2 | NA
TGTGCCAGCAGTAACCCCACAGGAGCCTACGAGCAGTACTTC | CASSNPTGAYEQYF | TRBJ2-7 | few | TRBV28 | NA
TGTGCCATCAGTGAGTCTGCAGGGGCGGTCACCTTC | CAISESAGAVTF | TRBJ1-2 | NA | TRBV10-3 | NA
TGTGCCAGCAACCCCTCGGACAGGGTCAATCAGCCCCAGCATTTT | CASNPSDRVNQPQHF | TRBJ1-5 | few | TRBV6-5 | TRBD1
TGTGCCAGCAGTTTAGGGGTGGGCACAGAGGGGACCCAGTACTTC | CASSLGVGTEGTQYF | TRBJ2-5 | NA | TRBV27 | NA
TGTGCCAGCAGCCCCGAGCCCTCCTTTTACAATGAGCAGTTCTTC | CASSPEPSFYNEQFF | TRBJ2-1 | few | TRBV7-9 | NA
TGCAGCGTTGAAGATACAGGGACGAACACCGGGGAGCTGTTTTTT | CSVEDTGTNTGELFF | TRBJ2-2 | few | TRBV29-1 | NA
TGTGCCAGCAGCCCTAGCGAGGACAGGCCGAAGGGCTACACCTTC | CASSPSEDRPKGYTF | TRBJ1-2 | NA | TRBV7-9 | TRBD1
TGTGCCAGCAGTCTAGAGGGCGGGGATTCCTACGAGCAGTACTTC | CASSLEGGDSYEQYF | TRBJ2-7 | few | TRBV7-6 | NA
TGTGCCAGCAGGCTAGGGACAGCATCCTACGAGCAGTACTTC | CASRLGTASYEQYF | TRBJ2-7 | NA | TRBV6-1 | TRBD1
TGTGCCAGCAGCTTGTGGCTCTCCGAGGACATTCAGTACTTC | CASSLWLSEDIQYF | TRBJ2-4 | NA | TRBV5-6 | NA
TGTGCCAGCACTGTTCGAGCGGCCACTGAAGCTTTCTTT | CASTVRAATEAFF | TRBJ1-1 | NA | TRBV2 | NA
TGTGCCGCCGACAGGGGATCCTACGAGCAGTACTTC | CAADRGSYEQYF | TRBJ2-7 | NA | TRBV6-1 | TRBD1
TGTGCCAGCATGGTAGGGAGGCAACAGACCCAGTACTTC | CASMVGRQQTQYF | TRBJ2-5 | NA | TRBV6-5 | NA
TGCAGCACTTTAGACAATGAGCAGTTCTTC | CSTLDNEQFF | TRBJ2-1 | NA | TRBV29-1 | NA
TGTGCCAGCAGCTTACAGGGGGATAGCAATCAGCCCCAGCATTTT | CASSLQGDSNQPQHF | TRBJ1-5 | NA | TRBV7-2 | TRBD1
TGCGCCAGCAGCCAACAGGTTAGGGGTCAGCCCCAGCATTTT | CASSQQVRGQPQHF | TRBJ1-5 | NA | TRBV4-3 | NA
TGTGCCAGCAGCTTGCGGCAGGGAGGAAACACCATATATTTT | CASSLRQGGNTIYF | TRBJ1-3 | few | TRBV7-2 | NA
TGTGCCAGCAGCGTAGCATTAGGGACAGGTTTGAACACTGAAGCTTTCTTT | CASSVALGTGLNTEAFF | TRBJ1-1 | NA | TRBV9 | TRBD1
TGTGCCAGCAGCTTGGGGCACTTGAACACTGAAGCTTTCTTT | CASSLGHLNTEAFF | TRBJ1-1 | NA | TRBV5-4 | NA
TGTGCCATCAGTGAGTCAAAAAATGAGCAGTTCTTC | CAISESKNEQFF | TRBJ2-1 | NA | TRBV10-3 | NA
TGTGCCAGCACCTTTTCGCCCGAAAATGAGCAGTTCTTC | CASTFSPENEQFF | TRBJ2-1 | NA | TRBV9 | NA
TGCGCCAGCAGCTTGGTAGGGGGTGAGCAGTTCTTC | CASSLVGGEQFF | TRBJ2-1 | NA | TRBV5-1 | NA
TGTGCCAGTAGTCTAGGGATATCTTCTCAGCCCCAGCATTTT | CASSLGISSQPQHF | TRBJ1-5 | NA | TRBV19 | NA
TGCGCCAGCAGCTTGGGGGGACAAGCTTACGAGCAGTACTTC | CASSLGGQAYEQYF | TRBJ2-7 | NA | TRBV5-1 | NA
TGTGCCAGCAGCGTAGTTGGGGATATACTGGACGAGCAGTACTTC | CASSVVGDILDEQYF | TRBJ2-7 | few | TRBV9 | NA
TGCGCCAGCAGCCTAGCTAGTTACGGGGAGCTGTTTTTT | CASSLASYGELFF | TRBJ2-2 | few | TRBV4-3 | NA
TGTGCCTCTTGGGAGTTCACCATATATTTT | CASWEFTIYF | TRBJ1-3 | few | TRBV6-1 | NA
TGTGCCAGCAGATTTACAGGGAGCACAGATACGCAGTATTTT | CASRFTGSTDTQYF | TRBJ2-3 | NA | TRBV11-2 | NA
TGCAGCGTTGGGGTCAGGGGCCCTGGAAACACCATATATTTT | CSVGVRGPGNTIYF | TRBJ1-3 | few | TRBV29-1 | NA
TGCAGTGCTAGAGAGGGGCCAAAGCAGTTCTTC | CSAREGPKQFF | TRBJ2-1 | few | TRBV20-1 | NA
TGTGCCAGCAGTCTCCAGGGAGCTAGGGAGCAGTACTTC | CASSLQGAREQYF | TRBJ2-7 | few | TRBV27 | NA
TGTGCCAGCTCACCTGGGGGGTGGCTCCTGGAAGCTTTCTTT | CASSPGGWLLEAFF | TRBJ1-1 | few | TRBV18 | NA
TGTGCCAGTAGTATCGGGACAGGGGGCCTGACTCAGCCCCAGCATTTT | CASSIGTGGLTQPQHF | TRBJ1-5 | NA | TRBV19 | TRBD1
TGTGCCAGCAGCTGGCCTCGCGGAGGCACTGAAGCTTTCTTT | CASSWPRGGTEAFF | TRBJ1-1 | few | TRBV7-9 | NA
TGTGCCAGCAGCTTAGAAAGGGGATCTAGTGGATTTAATGAAAAACTGTTTTTT | CASSLERGSSGFNEKLFF | TRBJ1-4 | few | TRBV7-6 | NA
TGTGCCAGTTGGTCTAGCGCGAAGGATACGCAGTATTTT | CASWSSAKDTQYF | TRBJ2-3 | NA | TRBV6-5 | NA
TGCGCCAGCAGCCAACTTAGCGGCCTCCACACAGATACGCAGTATTTT | CASSQLSGLHTDTQYF | TRBJ2-3 | few | TRBV4-3 | NA
TGTGCCAGCATTAACCCTGAAGGGGACGAGCAGTACTTC | CASINPEGDEQYF | TRBJ2-7 | few | TRBV6-7 | NA
TGTGCCAGCAGTCGGACCGGGTCTGGAAACACCATATATTTT | CASSRTGSGNTIYF | TRBJ1-3 | NA | TRBV6-5 | NA
TGTGCCAGCAGCCCGAGTAAGCGTGAGCAGTACTTC | CASSPSKREQYF | TRBJ2-7 | few | TRBV7-8 | NA
TGCAGCGTTACCAAGACAGGGAACCCTGAAAAACTGTTTTTT | CSVTKTGNPEKLFF | TRBJ1-4 | NA | TRBV29-1 | TRBD1
TGTGCCAGCACAGTCGCACACACCACTAGCGGGGGGTACAATGAGCAGTTCTTC | CASTVAHTTSGGYNEQFF | TRBJ2-1 | NA | TRBV27 | TRBD2
TGTGCCTGGTCCTTCGTGGATAACTATGGCTACACCTTC | CAWSFVDNYGYTF | TRBJ1-2 | NA | TRBV30 | NA
TGTGCCAGCAGCTCCGGGACAGCTAACTATGGCTACACCTTC | CASSSGTANYGYTF | TRBJ1-2 | NA | TRBV5-6 | TRBD1
TGTGCCTGGAGTGTTGGGGGGCAAGAGACCCAGTACTTC | CAWSVGGQETQYF | TRBJ2-5 | NA | TRBV30 | NA
TGTGCCAGCAGCTTCGGATCCAACGGCGAGCAGTACTTC | CASSFGSNGEQYF | TRBJ2-7 | NA | TRBV7-2 | NA
TGTGCCAGCAGTTACGTTGTAGGGTACGAGCAGTACTTC | CASSYVVGYEQYF | TRBJ2-7 | NA | TRBV6-5 | NA
TGTGCCAGCAGCTCATCGGGTAACTATGGCTACACCTTC | CASSSSGNYGYTF | TRBJ1-2 | NA | TRBV5-6 | NA
TGCGCCAGCAGCCCGGGACAGGGAGGGAATCAGCCCCAGCATTTT | CASSPGQGGNQPQHF | TRBJ1-5 | few | TRBV5-1 | TRBD1
TGTGCCAGCAGCCAAACAGGGGGCCGCACAGATACGCAGTATTTT | CASSQTGGRTDTQYF | TRBJ2-3 | NA | TRBV9 | TRBD1
TGTGCCATCACTTGGGACAGTCAAGGCAATCAGCCCCAGCATTTT | CAITWDSQGNQPQHF | TRBJ1-5 | few | TRBV10-3 | TRBD1
TGTGCCAGCAGTCTCACTAGAGATACGCAGTATTTT | CASSLTRDTQYF | TRBJ2-3 | NA | TRBV27 | NA
TGTGCCAGCAGCGTGGGAGGGGGCGCCGGGCAGCCCCAGCATTTT | CASSVGGGAGQPQHF | TRBJ1-5 | NA | TRBV9 | TRBD1
TGCAGCGTATCGACAGGAATCAACACCGGGGAGCTGTTTTTT | CSVSTGINTGELFF | TRBJ2-2 | few | TRBV29-1 | NA
TGTGCCAGCAGCCCTCGAAGGGACAGGGAGAACGGGGAGCTGTTTTTT | CASSPRRDRENGELFF | TRBJ2-2 | NA | TRBV7-6 | TRBD1
TGTGCCAGCAGCTTGCGAGCGGGACCCCAAGAGACCCAGTACTTC | CASSLRAGPQETQYF | TRBJ2-5 | NA | TRBV7-2 | TRBD2
TGTGCCAGCAGCTTAGCGGGACTAGCGGGGGTCTACAATGAGCAGTTCTTC | CASSLAGLAGVYNEQFF | TRBJ2-1 | NA | TRBV7-9 | TRBD2
TGTGCCAGCAGCCAAGATCCAGTATCGCGTGGCTACACCTTC | CASSQDPVSRGYTF | TRBJ1-2 | few | TRBV14 | NA
TGTGCCAGCAGCCGGGACGGAGCCAAAAACATTCAGTACTTC | CASSRDGAKNIQYF | TRBJ2-4 | few | TRBV5-8 | NA